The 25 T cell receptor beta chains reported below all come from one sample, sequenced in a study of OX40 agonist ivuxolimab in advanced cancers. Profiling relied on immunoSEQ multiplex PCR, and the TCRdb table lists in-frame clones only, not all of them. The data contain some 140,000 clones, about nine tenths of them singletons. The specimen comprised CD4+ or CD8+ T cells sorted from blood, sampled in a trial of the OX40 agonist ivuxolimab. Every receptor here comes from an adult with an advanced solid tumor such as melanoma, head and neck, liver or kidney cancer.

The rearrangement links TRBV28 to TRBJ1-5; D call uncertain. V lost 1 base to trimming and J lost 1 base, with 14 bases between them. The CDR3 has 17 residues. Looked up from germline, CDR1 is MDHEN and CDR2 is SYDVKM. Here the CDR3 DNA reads TGTGCCAGCAGTTTATTTAGTATCGGGATCAGCAATCAGCCCCAGCATTTT. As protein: CASSLFSIGISNQPQHF. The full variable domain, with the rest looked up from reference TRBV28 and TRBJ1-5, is DVKVTQSSRYLVKRTGEKVFLECVQDMDHENMFWYRQDPGLGLRLIYFSYDVKMKEKGDIPEGYSVSREKKERFSLILESASTNQTSMYLCASSLFSIGISNQPQHFGDGTRLSIL.

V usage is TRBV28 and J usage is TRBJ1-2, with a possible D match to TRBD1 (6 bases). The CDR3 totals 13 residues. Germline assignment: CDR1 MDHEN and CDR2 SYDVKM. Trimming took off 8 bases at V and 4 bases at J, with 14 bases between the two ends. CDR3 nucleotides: TGTGCCAGCTTTTCTGGACAGTCCTATGGCTACACCTTC. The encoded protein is CASFSGQSYGYTF.

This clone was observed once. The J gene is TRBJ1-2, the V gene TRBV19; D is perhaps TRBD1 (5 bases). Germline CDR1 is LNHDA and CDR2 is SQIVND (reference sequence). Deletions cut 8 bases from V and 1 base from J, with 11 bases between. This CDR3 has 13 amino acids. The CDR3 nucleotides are TGTGCCAGTTCTCCGGGACGTAACTATGGCTACACCTTC. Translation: CASSPGRNYGYTF. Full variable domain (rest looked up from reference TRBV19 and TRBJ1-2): DGGITQSPKYLFRKEGQNVTLSCEQNLNHDAMYWYRQDPGQGLRLIYYSQIVNDFQKGDIAEGYSVSREKKESFPLTVTSAQKNPTAFYLCASSPGRNYGYTFGSGTRLTVV.

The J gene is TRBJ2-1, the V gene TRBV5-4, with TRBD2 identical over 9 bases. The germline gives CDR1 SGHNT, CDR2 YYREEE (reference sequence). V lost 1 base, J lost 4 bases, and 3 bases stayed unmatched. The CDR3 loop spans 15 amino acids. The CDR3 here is CASSLRLAEYNEQFF. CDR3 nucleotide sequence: TGTGCCAGCAGCTTGAGACTAGCGGAATACAATGAGCAGTTCTTC.

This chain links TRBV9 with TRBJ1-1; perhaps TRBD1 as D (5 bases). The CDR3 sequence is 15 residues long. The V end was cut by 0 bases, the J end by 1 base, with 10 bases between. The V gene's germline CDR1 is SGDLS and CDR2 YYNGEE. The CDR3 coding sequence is TGTGCCAGCAGCGTAGGTCTTGGACAGAACACTGAAGCTTTCTTT. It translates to CASSVGLGQNTEAFF.

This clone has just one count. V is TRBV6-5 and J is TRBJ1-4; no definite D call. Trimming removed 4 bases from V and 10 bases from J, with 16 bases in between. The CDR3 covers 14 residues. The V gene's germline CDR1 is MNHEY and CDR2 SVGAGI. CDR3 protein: CASSSFPSARKLFF. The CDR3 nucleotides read TGTGCCAGCAGTTCCTTCCCCAGCGCTCGAAAACTGTTTTTT.

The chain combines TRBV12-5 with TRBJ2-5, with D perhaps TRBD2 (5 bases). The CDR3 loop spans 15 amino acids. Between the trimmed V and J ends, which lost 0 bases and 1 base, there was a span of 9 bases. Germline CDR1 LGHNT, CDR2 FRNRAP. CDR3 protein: CASGLVGMTQETQYF. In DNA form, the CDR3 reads TGTGCTAGTGGTTTGGTCGGGATGACCCAAGAGACCCAGTACTTC.

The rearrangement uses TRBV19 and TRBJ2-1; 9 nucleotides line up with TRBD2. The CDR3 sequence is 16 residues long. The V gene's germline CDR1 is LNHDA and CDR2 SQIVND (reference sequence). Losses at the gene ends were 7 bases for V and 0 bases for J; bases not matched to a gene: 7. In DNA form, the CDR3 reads TGTGCCAGTACTCAAAGCGGGAGGATCTCCTACAATGAGCAGTTCTTC. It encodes CASTQSGRISYNEQFF.

The DNA for the CDR3 is TGTGCCACCAGCAGAGACCGGACGGGGTATTACGAGCAGTACTTC. Translating gives CATSRDRTGYYEQYF. The chain carries TRBV15 and TRBJ2-7; D might be TRBD2 (5 bases). Germline V gene data show CDR1 as LNHNV and CDR2 as YYDKDF (reference sequence). The CDR3 loop spans 15 amino acids. The V end was cut by 0 bases, the J end by 4 bases, with 13 bases between. Drawing the rest from reference TRBV15 and TRBJ2-7, the complete variable domain is DAMVIQNPRYQVTQFGKPVTLSCSQTLNHNVMYWYQQKSSQAPKLLFHYYDKDFNNEADTPDNFQSRRPNTSFCFLDIRSPGLGDTAMYLCATSRDRTGYYEQYFGPGTRLTVT.

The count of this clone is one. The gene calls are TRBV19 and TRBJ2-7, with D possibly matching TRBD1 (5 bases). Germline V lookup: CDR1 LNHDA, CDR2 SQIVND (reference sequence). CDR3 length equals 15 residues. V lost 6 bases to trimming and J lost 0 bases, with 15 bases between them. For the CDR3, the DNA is TGTGCCAGTAGCGTCAAGGGGTCGCCCTCCTACGAGCAGTACTTC. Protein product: CASSVKGSPSYEQYF. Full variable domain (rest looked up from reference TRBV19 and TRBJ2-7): DGGITQSPKYLFRKEGQNVTLSCEQNLNHDAMYWYRQDPGQGLRLIYYSQIVNDFQKGDIAEGYSVSREKKESFPLTVTSAQKNPTAFYLCASSVKGSPSYEQYFGPGTRLTVT.

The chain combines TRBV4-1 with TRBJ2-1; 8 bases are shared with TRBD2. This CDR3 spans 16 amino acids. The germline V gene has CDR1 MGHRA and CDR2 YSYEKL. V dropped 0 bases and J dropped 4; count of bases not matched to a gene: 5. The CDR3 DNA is TGCGCCAGCAGCCAAGATCCGGGAGGGGGATACAATGAGCAGTTCTTC. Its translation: CASSQDPGGGYNEQFF.

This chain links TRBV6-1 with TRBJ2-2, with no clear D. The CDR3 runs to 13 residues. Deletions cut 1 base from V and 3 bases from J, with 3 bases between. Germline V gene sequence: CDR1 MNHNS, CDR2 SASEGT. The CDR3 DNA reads TGTGCCAGCAGTGAAGGAGACACCGGGGAGCTGTTTTTT. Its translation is CASSEGDTGELFF.

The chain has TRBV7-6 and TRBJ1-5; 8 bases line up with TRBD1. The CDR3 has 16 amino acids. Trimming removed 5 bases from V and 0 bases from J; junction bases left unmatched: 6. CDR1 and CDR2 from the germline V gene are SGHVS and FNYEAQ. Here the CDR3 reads CASSPRTGYSNQPQHF. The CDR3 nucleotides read TGTGCCAGCAGCCCCCGGACAGGGTATAGCAATCAGCCCCAGCATTTT.

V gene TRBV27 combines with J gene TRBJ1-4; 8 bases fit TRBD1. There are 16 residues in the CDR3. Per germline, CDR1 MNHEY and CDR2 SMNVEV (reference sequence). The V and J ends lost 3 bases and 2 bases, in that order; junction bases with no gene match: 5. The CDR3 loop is CASSLTGATTNEKLFF. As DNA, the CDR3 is TGTGCCAGCAGTTTGACAGGGGCCACTACTAATGAAAAACTGTTTTTT.

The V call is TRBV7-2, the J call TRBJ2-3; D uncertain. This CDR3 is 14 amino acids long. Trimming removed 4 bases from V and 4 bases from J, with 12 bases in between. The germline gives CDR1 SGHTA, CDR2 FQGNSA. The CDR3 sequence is CASSSRFKSDTQYF. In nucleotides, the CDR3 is TGTGCCAGCAGCTCCCGATTTAAATCAGATACGCAGTATTTT.

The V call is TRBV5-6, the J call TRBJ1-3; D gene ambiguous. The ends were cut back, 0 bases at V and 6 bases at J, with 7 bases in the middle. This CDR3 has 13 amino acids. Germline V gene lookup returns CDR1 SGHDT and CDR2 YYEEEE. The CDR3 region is CASSLDPANTIYF. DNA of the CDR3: TGTGCCAGCAGCTTGGACCCCGCAAACACCATATATTTT.

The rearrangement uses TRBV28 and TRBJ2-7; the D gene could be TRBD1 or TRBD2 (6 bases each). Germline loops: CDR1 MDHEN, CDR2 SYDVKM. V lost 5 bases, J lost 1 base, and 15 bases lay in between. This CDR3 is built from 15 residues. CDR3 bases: TGTGCCAGCAGTATCGAAGGGGGGTATTCCTACGAGCAGTACTTC. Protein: CASSIEGGYSYEQYF.

The CDR3, as DNA: TGTGCCAGCAGCTTGGCCCTGGGGCAATCCGAGCAGTACTTC. Protein sequence: CASSLALGQSEQYF. The gene calls are TRBV5-4 and TRBJ2-7; the D gene is possibly TRBD1 (5 bases). CDR3 length equals 14 residues. The germline V gene encodes CDR1 SGHNT and CDR2 YYREEE (reference sequence). Trimming stripped 0 bases from V and 6 bases from J, with 13 bases between.

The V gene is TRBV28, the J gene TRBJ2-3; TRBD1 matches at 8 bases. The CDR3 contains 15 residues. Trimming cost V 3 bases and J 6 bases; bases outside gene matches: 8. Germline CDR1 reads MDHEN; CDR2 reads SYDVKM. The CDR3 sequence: CASSFLGQVVDTQYF. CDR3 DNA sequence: TGTGCCAGCAGTTTTCTGGGACAGGTGGTGGATACGCAGTATTTT.

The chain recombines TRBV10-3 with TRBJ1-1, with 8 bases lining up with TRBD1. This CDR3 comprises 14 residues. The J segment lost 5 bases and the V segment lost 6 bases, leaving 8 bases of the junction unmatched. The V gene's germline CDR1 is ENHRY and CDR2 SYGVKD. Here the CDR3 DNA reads TGTGCCATCAGATCAGACAGGGGAGGGACTGAAGCTTTCTTT. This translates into CAIRSDRGGTEAFF.

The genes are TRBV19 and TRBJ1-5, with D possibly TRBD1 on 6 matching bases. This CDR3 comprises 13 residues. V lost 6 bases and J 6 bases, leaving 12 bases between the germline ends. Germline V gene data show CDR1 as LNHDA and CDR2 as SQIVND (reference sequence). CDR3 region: CASRARGRQPQHF. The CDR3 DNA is TGTGCCAGTAGGGCGCGGGGGCGTCAGCCCCAGCATTTT. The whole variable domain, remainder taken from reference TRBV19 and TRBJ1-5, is DGGITQSPKYLFRKEGQNVTLSCEQNLNHDAMYWYRQDPGQGLRLIYYSQIVNDFQKGDIAEGYSVSREKKESFPLTVTSAQKNPTAFYLCASRARGRQPQHFGDGTRLSIL.

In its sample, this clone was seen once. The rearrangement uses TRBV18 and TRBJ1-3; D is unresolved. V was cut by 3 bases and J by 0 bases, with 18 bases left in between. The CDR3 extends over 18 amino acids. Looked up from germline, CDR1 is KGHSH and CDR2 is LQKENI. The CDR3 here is CASSPPGSQVPSGNTIYF. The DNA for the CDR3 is TGTGCCAGCTCACCCCCCGGCAGCCAGGTCCCCTCTGGAAACACCATATATTTT. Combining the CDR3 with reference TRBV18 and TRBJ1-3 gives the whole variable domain NAGVMQNPRHLVRRRGQEARLRCSPMKGHSHVYWYRQLPEEGLKFMVYLQKENIIDESGMPKERFSAEFPKEGPSILRIQQVVRGDSAAYFCASSPPGSQVPSGNTIYFGEGSWLTVV.

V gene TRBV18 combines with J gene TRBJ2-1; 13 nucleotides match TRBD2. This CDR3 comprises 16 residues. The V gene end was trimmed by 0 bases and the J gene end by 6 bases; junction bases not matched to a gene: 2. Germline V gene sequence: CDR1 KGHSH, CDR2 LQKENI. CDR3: CASSPPGTSGINEQFF. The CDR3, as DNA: TGTGCCAGCTCACCACCCGGGACTAGCGGGATCAATGAGCAGTTCTTC.

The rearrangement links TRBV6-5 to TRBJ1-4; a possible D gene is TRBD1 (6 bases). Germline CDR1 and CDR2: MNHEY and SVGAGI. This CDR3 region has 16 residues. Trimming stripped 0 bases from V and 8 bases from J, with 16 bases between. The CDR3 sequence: CASSYSPGAQREKLFF. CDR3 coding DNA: TGTGCCAGCAGTTACTCTCCGGGGGCTCAGAGGGAAAAACTGTTTTTT.

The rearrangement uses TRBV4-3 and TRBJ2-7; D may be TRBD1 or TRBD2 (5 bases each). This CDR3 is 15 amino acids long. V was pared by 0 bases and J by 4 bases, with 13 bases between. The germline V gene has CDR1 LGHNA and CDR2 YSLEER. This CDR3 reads CASSQDVSGRYEQYF. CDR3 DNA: TGCGCCAGCAGCCAAGACGTGTCGGGGCGGTACGAGCAGTACTTC.